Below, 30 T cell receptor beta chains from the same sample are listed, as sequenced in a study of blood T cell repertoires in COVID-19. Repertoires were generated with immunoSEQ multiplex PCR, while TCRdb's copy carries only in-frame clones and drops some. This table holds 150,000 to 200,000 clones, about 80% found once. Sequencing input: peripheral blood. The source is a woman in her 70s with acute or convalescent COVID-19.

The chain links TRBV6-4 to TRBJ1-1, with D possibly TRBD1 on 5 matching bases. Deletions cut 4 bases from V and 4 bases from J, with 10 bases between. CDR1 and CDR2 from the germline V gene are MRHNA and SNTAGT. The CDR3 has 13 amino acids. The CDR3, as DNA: TGTGCCAGCAGTGTAGGGGCGACCACTGAAGCTTTCTTT. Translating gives CASSVGATTEAFF.

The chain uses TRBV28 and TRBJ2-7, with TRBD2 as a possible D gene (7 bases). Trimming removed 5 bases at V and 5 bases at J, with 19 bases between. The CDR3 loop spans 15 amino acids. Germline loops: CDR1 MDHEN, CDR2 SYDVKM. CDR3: CASSPGGQGFHEQYF. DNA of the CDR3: TGTGCCAGCAGTCCCGGGGGGCAGGGGTTCCACGAGCAGTACTTC.

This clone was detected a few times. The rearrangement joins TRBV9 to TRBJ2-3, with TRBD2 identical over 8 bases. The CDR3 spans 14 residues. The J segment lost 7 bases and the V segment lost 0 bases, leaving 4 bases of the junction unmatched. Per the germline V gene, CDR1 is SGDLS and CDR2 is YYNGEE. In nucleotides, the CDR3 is TGTGCCAGCAGCGTAGCCCCGGGAGGGAATACGCAGTATTTT. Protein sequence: CASSVAPGGNTQYF.

CDR3 amino acids: CASSESSRAPETQYF. The CDR3 bases are TGCGCCAGCAGTGAGTCGTCCAGGGCTCCGGAGACCCAGTACTTC. The chain combines TRBV10-2 with TRBJ2-5; TRBD1 is a possible D gene (5 bases). Germline CDR1 and CDR2: WSHSY and SAAADI. CDR3 length: 15 residues. V lost 0 bases and J lost 5, with 13 bases in between.

The chain's CDR3 is CASSQGSSGRRGTDTQYF. The CDR3 DNA sequence: TGCGCCAGCAGCCAAGGCTCTAGCGGGAGAAGGGGCACAGATACGCAGTATTTT. The rearrangement links TRBV4-1 to TRBJ2-3; TRBD2 matches 10 bases. The CDR3 contains 18 residues. Germline trimming cut 1 base from V and 1 base from J; bases unmatched to any gene: 8. CDR1 is MGHRA and CDR2 is YSYEKL in the germline V gene.

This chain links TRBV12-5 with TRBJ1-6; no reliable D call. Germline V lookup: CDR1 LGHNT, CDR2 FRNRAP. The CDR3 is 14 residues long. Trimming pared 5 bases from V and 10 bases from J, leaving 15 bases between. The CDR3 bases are TGTGCTAGTGGTCCTGATAGTGGCGGGTCACCCCTCCACTTT. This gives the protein CASGPDSGGSPLHF. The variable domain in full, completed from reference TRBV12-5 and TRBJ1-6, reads DARVTQTPRHKVTEMGQEVTMRCQPILGHNTVFWYRQTMMQGLELLAYFRNRAPLDDSGMPKDRFSAEMPDATLATLKIQPSEPRDSAVYFCASGPDSGGSPLHFGNGTRLTVT.

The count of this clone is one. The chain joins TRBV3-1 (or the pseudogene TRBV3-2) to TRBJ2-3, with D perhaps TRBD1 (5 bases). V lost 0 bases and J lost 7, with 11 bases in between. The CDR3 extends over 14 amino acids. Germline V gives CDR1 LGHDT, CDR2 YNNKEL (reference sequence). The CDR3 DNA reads TGTGCCAGCAGCCAAGATCTTGGGGCGAATACGCAGTATTTT. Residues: CASSQDLGANTQYF.

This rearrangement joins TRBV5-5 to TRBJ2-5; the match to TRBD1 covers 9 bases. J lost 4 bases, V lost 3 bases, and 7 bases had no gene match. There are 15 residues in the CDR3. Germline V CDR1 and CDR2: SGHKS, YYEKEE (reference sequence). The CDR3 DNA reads TGTGCCAGCAGCTGGGGGGACAGGGACGGAGAGACCCAGTACTTC. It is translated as CASSWGDRDGETQYF.

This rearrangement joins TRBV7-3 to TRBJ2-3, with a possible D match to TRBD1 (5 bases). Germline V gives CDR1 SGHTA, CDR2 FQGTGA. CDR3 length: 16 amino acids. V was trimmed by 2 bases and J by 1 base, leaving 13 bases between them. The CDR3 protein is CASSLGHSRGTDTQYF. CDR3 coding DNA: TGTGCCAGCAGCTTAGGACACAGCCGGGGCACAGATACGCAGTATTTT.

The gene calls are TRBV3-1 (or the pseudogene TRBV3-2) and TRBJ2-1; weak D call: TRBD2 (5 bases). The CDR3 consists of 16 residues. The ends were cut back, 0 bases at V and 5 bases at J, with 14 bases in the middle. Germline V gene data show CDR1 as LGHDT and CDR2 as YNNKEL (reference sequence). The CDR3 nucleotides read TGTGCCAGCAGCCAAGATCCAAGACTAAGTAACAATGAGCAGTTCTTC. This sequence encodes CASSQDPRLSNNEQFF.

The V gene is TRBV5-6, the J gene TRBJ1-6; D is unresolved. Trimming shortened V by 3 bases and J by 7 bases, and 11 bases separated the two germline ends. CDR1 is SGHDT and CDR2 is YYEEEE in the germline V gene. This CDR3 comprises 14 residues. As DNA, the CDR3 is TGTGCCAGCAGCTCGCGACTATGGAATTCACCCCTCCACTTT. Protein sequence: CASSSRLWNSPLHF. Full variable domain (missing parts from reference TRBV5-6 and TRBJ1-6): DAGVTQSPTHLIKTRGQQVTLRCSPKSGHDTVSWYQQALGQGPQFIFQYYEEEERQRGNFPDRFSGHQFPNYSSELNVNALLLGDSALYLCASSSRLWNSPLHFGNGTRLTVT.

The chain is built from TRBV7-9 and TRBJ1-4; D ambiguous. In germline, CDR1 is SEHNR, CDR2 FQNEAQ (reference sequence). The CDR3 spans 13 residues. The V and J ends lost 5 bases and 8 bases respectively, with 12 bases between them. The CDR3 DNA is TGTGCCAGCAGCCCCGCTTTGGGCGAAAAACTGTTTTTT. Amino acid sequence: CASSPALGEKLFF.

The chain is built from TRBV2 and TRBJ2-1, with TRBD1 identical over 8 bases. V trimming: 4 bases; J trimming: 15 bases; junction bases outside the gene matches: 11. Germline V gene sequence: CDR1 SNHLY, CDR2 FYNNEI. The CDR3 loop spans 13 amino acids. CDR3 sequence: CASSVFATGVLFF. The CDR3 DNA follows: TGTGCCAGCAGTGTTTTCGCGACAGGGGTTCTGTTCTTC.

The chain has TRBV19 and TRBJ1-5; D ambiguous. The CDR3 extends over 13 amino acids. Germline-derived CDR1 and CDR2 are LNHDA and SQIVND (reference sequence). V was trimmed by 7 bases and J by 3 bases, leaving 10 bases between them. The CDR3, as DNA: TGTGCCAGTACTTCAGGATACAATCAGCCCCAGCATTTT. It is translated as CASTSGYNQPQHF.

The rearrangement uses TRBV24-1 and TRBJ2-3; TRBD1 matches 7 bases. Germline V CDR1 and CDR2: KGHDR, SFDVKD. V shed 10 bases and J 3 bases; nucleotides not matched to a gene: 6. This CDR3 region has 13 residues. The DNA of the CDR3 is TGTGCCACAGGTAACAGGGGTACAGATACGCAGTATTTT. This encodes CATGNRGTDTQYF.

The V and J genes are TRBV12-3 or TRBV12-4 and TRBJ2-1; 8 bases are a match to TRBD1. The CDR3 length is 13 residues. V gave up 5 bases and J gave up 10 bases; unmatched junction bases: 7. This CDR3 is CASSPGQGPEQFF. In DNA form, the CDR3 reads TGTGCCAGCAGTCCTGGACAGGGCCCCGAGCAGTTCTTC.

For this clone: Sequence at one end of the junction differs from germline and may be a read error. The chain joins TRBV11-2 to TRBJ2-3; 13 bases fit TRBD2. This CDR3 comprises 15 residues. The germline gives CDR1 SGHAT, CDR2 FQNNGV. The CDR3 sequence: CASNLLAGGQDTQYF. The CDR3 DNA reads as TGTGCCAGCAACTTACTAGCGGGAGGGCAAGATACGCAGTATTTT.

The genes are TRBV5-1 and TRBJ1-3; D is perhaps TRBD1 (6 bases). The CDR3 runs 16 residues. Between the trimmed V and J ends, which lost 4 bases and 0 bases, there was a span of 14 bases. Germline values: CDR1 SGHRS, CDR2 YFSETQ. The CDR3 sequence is CASSREQGRSGNTIYF. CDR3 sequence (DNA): TGCGCCAGCAGCCGCGAACAGGGACGCTCTGGAAACACCATATATTTT. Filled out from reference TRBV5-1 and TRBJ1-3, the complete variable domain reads KAGVTQTPRYLIKTRGQQVTLSCSPISGHRSVSWYQQTPGQGLQFLFEYFSETQRNKGNFPGRFSGRQFSNSRSEMNVSTLELGDSALYLCASSREQGRSGNTIYFGEGSWLTVV.

DNA of the CDR3: TGTGCCAGCAGCTTGGGTGCGGGAGGGATAGATACGCAGTATTTT. Translated, it gives CASSLGAGGIDTQYF. V gene TRBV5-5 combines with J gene TRBJ2-3; 9 bases agree with TRBD2. The V gene's germline CDR1 is SGHKS and CDR2 YYEKEE (reference sequence). The CDR3 runs to 15 residues. The junction had 4 bases not matched to a gene; V was cut back by 0 bases and J by 5 bases.

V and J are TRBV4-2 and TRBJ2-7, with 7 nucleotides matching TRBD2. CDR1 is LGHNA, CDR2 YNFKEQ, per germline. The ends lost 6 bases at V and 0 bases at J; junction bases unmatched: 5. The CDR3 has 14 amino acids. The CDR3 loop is CASSPGTNSYEQYF. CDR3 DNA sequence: TGTGCCAGCAGTCCCGGGACTAACTCCTACGAGCAGTACTTC.

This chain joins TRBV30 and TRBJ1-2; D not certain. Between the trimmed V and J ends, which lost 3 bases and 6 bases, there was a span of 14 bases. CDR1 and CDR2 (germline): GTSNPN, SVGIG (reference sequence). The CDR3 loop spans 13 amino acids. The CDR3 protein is CAWSYTGRDGYTF. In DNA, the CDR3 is TGTGCCTGGAGCTACACCGGTCGGGATGGCTACACCTTC.

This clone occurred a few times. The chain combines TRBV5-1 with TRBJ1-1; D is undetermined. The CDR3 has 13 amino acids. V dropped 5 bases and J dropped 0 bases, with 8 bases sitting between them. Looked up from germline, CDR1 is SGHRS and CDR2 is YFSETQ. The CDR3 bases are TGCGCCAGCAGAACCGAGATGAACACTGAAGCTTTCTTT. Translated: CASRTEMNTEAFF. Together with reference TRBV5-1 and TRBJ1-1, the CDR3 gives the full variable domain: KAGVTQTPRYLIKTRGQQVTLSCSPISGHRSVSWYQQTPGQGLQFLFEYFSETQRNKGNFPGRFSGRQFSNSRSEMNVSTLELGDSALYLCASRTEMNTEAFFGQGTRLTVV.

The CDR3 DNA follows: TGCAGCGTTGAAGTGGGGGGAACAGGGAGGGTTGGCTACACCTTC. This gives the protein CSVEVGGTGRVGYTF. The chain joins TRBV29-1 to TRBJ1-2, with a weak D call TRBD1 (6 bases). The length of the CDR3 is 15 residues. The germline V gene has CDR1 SQVTM and CDR2 ANQGSEA. V was cut by 1 base and J by 7 bases, with 19 bases left in between.

CDR3 loop: CASSWGDEFDPRNEQFF. The CDR3 nucleotides are TGTGCCAGCAGTTGGGGGGATGAGTTCGACCCTCGGAATGAGCAGTTCTTC. This sequence joins TRBV27 and TRBJ2-1, with D tentatively TRBD2 (6 bases). Germline CDR1 is MNHEY and CDR2 is SMNVEV (reference sequence). V was clipped by 4 bases and J by 7 bases, with 23 bases between them. This CDR3 has 17 residues.

The CDR3 region has the DNA TGCGCCAGCAGCTTGGACCGGGGGGAAGAGACCCAGTACTTC. It is translated as CASSLDRGEETQYF. The chain uses TRBV5-1 and TRBJ2-5; 7 bases are a match to TRBD2. After removal of 0 bases from V and 3 bases from J, the junction contained 2 bases not matched to a gene. Germline V CDR1 and CDR2: SGHRS, YFSETQ. This CDR3 contains 14 residues.

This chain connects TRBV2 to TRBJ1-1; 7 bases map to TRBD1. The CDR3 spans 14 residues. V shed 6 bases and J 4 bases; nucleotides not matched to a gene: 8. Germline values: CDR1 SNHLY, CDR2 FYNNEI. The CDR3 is CASREQGWGTEAFF. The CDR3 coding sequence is TGTGCCAGCAGAGAACAGGGGTGGGGCACTGAAGCTTTCTTT.

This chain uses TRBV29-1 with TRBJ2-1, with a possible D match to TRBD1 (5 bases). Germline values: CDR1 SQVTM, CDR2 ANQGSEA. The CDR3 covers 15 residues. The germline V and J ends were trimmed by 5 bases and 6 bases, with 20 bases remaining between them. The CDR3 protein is CSVTRLGRVGNEQFF. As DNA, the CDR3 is TGCAGCGTTACTCGGTTGGGCAGGGTCGGCAATGAGCAGTTCTTC.

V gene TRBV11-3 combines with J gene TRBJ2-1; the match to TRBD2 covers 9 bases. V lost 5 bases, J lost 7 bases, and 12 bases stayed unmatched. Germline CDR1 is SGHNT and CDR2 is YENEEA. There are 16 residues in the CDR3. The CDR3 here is CASSLGLSGRWNEQFF. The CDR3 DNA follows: TGTGCCAGCAGCCTGGGTCTTAGCGGGAGATGGAATGAGCAGTTCTTC.

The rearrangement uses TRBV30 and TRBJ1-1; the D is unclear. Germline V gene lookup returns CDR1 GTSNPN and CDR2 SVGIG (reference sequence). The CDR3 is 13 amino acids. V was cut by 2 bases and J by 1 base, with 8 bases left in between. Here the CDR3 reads CAWSRERNTEAFF. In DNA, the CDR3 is TGTGCCTGGAGTCGGGAAAGGAACACTGAAGCTTTCTTT.

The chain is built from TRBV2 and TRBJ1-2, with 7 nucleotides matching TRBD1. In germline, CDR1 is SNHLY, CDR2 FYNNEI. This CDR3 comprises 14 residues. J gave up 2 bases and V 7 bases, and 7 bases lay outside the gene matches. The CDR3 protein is CASTWTGGNYGYTF. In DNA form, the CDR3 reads TGTGCCAGCACATGGACAGGAGGAAACTATGGCTACACCTTC.